The 24 T cell receptor beta chains in this list originate from one sample, sequenced in a study of shared clonotypes between healthy human individuals. Produced via immunoSEQ multiplex PCR; TCRdb's table is partial and in-frame only. This table has over 1.5 million clones, 95% to 99% appearing once. Sample: naive CD4+ T cells sorted from blood. Subset noted: CD45RA+ positively selected. These receptors all stem from a man aged 25-45 years in good health.

This clone was picked up one time. The chain uses TRBV7-2 and TRBJ2-4; the D is unclear. Trimming left V 5 bases short and J 1 base short, with 9 bases between. The CDR3 totals 14 residues. CDR1 SGHTA and CDR2 FQGNSA come from the germline V gene. CDR3 sequence reads: CASSPRVAKNIQYF. DNA of the CDR3: TGTGCCAGCAGCCCCCGGGTGGCCAAAAACATTCAGTACTTC.

The chain carries TRBV28 and TRBJ2-1; D gene ambiguous. Per germline, CDR1 MDHEN and CDR2 SYDVKM. CDR3 length: 18 residues. The V end was cut by 3 bases, the J end by 2 bases, with 20 bases between. The CDR3 bases are TGTGCCAGCAGTTTTACATTGTCATTGGCGGAGACCTACAATGAGCAGTTCTTC. Its protein product is CASSFTLSLAETYNEQFF.

This rearrangement joins TRBV27 to TRBJ2-2, with unresolved D. CDR3 length equals 13 residues. The germline V gene has CDR1 MNHEY and CDR2 SMNVEV (reference sequence). Trimming cost V 6 bases and J 2 bases, with 7 bases left between them. The CDR3 loop is CASRPPNTGELFF. CDR3 coding DNA: TGTGCCAGCAGGCCTCCCAACACCGGGGAGCTGTTTTTT.

This chain links TRBV27 with TRBJ2-1; D possibly corresponds to TRBD1 (6 bases). The CDR3 totals 15 residues. Trimming removed 7 bases from V and 2 bases from J, with 15 bases in between. CDR1 and CDR2 from the germline V gene are MNHEY and SMNVEV (reference sequence). The CDR3 DNA sequence: TGTGCCAGCACAAGGGGAGCAGGGGCCTACAATGAGCAGTTCTTC. It translates to CASTRGAGAYNEQFF.

The chain couples TRBV7-9 to TRBJ1-4, with D unresolved. V was shortened by 6 bases and J by 4 bases, with 18 bases between the two germline ends. Per the germline V gene, CDR1 is SEHNR and CDR2 is FQNEAQ (reference sequence). The CDR3 has 16 amino acids. The CDR3: CASSPGRVRVNEKLFF. The DNA of the CDR3 is TGTGCCAGCAGTCCCGGGAGGGTACGTGTTAATGAAAAACTGTTTTTT.

This sequence joins TRBV27 and TRBJ1-4; 10 nucleotides align to TRBD1. The junction had 8 bases not matched to a gene; V was cut back by 7 bases and J by 0 bases. The CDR3 is 17 residues long. Germline CDR1 MNHEY, CDR2 SMNVEV (reference sequence). DNA for the CDR3: TGTGCCAGCACCATAGGGACAGGGGAGACAACTAATGAAAAACTGTTTTTT. Residues: CASTIGTGETTNEKLFF.

The chain has TRBV5-4 and TRBJ2-7, with 7 bases identical to TRBD1. The CDR3 runs to 13 residues. With 0 bases clipped from V and 6 bases from J, the junction kept 3 bases outside the gene matches. Germline-derived CDR1 and CDR2 are SGHNT and YYREEE (reference sequence). The CDR3 nucleotides read TGTGCCAGCAGCTTGGACAGGGGCAGCGAGCAGTACTTC. Translating gives CASSLDRGSEQYF. Combining the CDR3 with reference TRBV5-4 and TRBJ2-7 gives the whole variable domain ETGVTQSPTHLIKTRGQQVTLRCSSQSGHNTVSWYQQALGQGPQFIFQYYREEENGRGNFPPRFSGLQFPNYSSELNVNALELDDSALYLCASSLDRGSEQYFGPGTRLTVT.

The CDR3 DNA reads TGTGCTAGTGGTTTGGCCTCTGGGACAACGAACTATGGCTACACCTTC. Protein product: CASGLASGTTNYGYTF. The chain couples TRBV12-5 to TRBJ1-2, with a possible D match to TRBD1 (6 bases). Germline assignment: CDR1 LGHNT and CDR2 FRNRAP. The CDR3 has 16 amino acids. V was cut by 1 base and J by 2 bases, with 14 bases left in between.

V is TRBV28 and J is TRBJ2-2, with a weak D call TRBD2 (6 bases). V was cut by 6 bases and J by 8 bases, with 16 bases left in between. CDR1 and CDR2 (germline): MDHEN, SYDVKM. The CDR3 runs 14 residues. The CDR3 reads CASSAVWDSGELFF. The CDR3 DNA reads as TGTGCCAGCAGCGCGGTTTGGGACTCGGGGGAGCTGTTTTTT.

The rearrangement uses TRBV5-1 and TRBJ2-7; TRBD2 agrees at 8 bases. CDR1 and CDR2 (germline): SGHRS, YFSETQ. V dropped 0 bases and J dropped 5; count of bases not matched to a gene: 10. This CDR3 has 16 residues. The CDR3 nucleotides are TGCGCCAGCAGCTTGGGGGTAGCGGGAAATATTCACGAGCAGTACTTC. Amino acid sequence: CASSLGVAGNIHEQYF.

The chain employs TRBV27 and TRBJ1-5; the D gene is possibly TRBD1 (5 bases). The V and J ends lost 5 bases and 3 bases respectively, with 14 bases between them. Per the germline V gene, CDR1 is MNHEY and CDR2 is SMNVEV (reference sequence). This CDR3 spans 15 amino acids. The CDR3 reads CASSLERGVNQPQHF. The CDR3 DNA reads as TGTGCCAGCAGTCTAGAGAGGGGAGTCAATCAGCCCCAGCATTTT.

The chain uses TRBV5-4 and TRBJ2-1, with 7 positions matching TRBD1. The V segment lost 4 bases and the J segment 10 bases; nucleotides outside the gene matches: 8. CDR3 size: 13 residues. Germline V gives CDR1 SGHNT, CDR2 YYREEE (reference sequence). CDR3 sequence: CASSTPQGLEQFF. In DNA, the CDR3 is TGTGCCAGCAGCACTCCACAGGGGCTGGAGCAGTTCTTC.

A remark on this clone: This CDR3 is also generated by other DNA sequences in the sample. The CDR3 region is CASSAQGFSGNTIYF. In nucleotides, the CDR3 is TGTGCCAGCAGTGCTCAGGGGTTCTCTGGAAACACCATATATTTT. The chain links TRBV25-1 to TRBJ1-3; D perhaps matches TRBD1 (6 bases). Trimming shortened V by 4 bases and J by 0 bases, and 10 bases separated the two germline ends. CDR3 size: 15 residues. Per germline, CDR1 MGHDK and CDR2 SYGVNS.

This sequence joins TRBV5-4 and TRBJ2-2; D uncertain. This CDR3 comprises 15 residues. V lost 0 bases and J 1 base, leaving 7 bases between the germline ends. Germline values: CDR1 SGHNT, CDR2 YYREEE (reference sequence). DNA of the CDR3: TGTGCCAGCAGCTTGGAGCCACAGAACACCGGGGAGCTGTTTTTT. It encodes CASSLEPQNTGELFF.

The sample holds one count of this clone. V usage is TRBV11-3 and J usage is TRBJ2-5, with D tentatively TRBD1 or TRBD2 (5 bases each). V shed 4 bases and J shed 4 bases, with 10 bases lying between them. The CDR3 length is 13 residues. In germline, CDR1 is SGHNT, CDR2 YENEEA. DNA for the CDR3: TGTGCCAGCAGCTCACAGGCGGGAGAGACCCAGTACTTC. This gives the protein CASSSQAGETQYF. Supplemented by reference TRBV11-3 and TRBJ2-5, the full variable domain reads EAGVVQSPRYKIIEKKQPVAFWCNPISGHNTLYWYLQNLGQGPELLIRYENEEAVDDSQLPKDRFSAERLKGVDSTLKIQPAELGDSAVYLCASSSQAGETQYFGPGTRLLVL.

This chain uses TRBV14 with TRBJ2-6; possibly TRBD1 or TRBD2 for D (6 bases each). This CDR3 is built from 16 residues. Trimming removed 3 bases at V and 7 bases at J, with 16 bases between. CDR1 is SGHDN and CDR2 is FVKESK in the germline V gene. The CDR3 loop is CASSHFLGGHANVLTF. The CDR3 bases are TGTGCCAGCAGCCATTTCTTAGGGGGGCACGCCAACGTCCTGACTTTC. The full variable domain, rest sourced from reference TRBV14 and TRBJ2-6, is EAGVTQFPSHSVIEKGQTVTLRCDPISGHDNLYWYRRVMGKEIKFLLHFVKESKQDESGMPNNRFLAERTGGTYSTLKVQPAELEDSGVYFCASSHFLGGHANVLTFGAGSRLTVL.

This clone came up once. Distinct nucleotide sequences in the sample also encode this CDR3. The rearrangement uses TRBV12-5 and TRBJ2-5; TRBD1 is a possible D gene (6 bases). The CDR3 length is 13 residues. The V end was cut by 0 bases, the J end by 6 bases, with 8 bases between. Germline values: CDR1 LGHNT, CDR2 FRNRAP. The CDR3 bases are TGTGCTAGTGGTTTGGTAGGGGGACAGACCCAGTACTTC. It yields the protein CASGLVGGQTQYF. The full variable domain, rest sourced from reference TRBV12-5 and TRBJ2-5, is DARVTQTPRHKVTEMGQEVTMRCQPILGHNTVFWYRQTMMQGLELLAYFRNRAPLDDSGMPKDRFSAEMPDATLATLKIQPSEPRDSAVYFCASGLVGGQTQYFGPGTRLLVL.

The genes are TRBV19 and TRBJ2-5, with a possible D match to TRBD1 (6 bases). V lost 4 bases, J lost 5 bases, and 11 bases lay in between. Germline values: CDR1 LNHDA, CDR2 SQIVND (reference sequence). The CDR3 is made up of 13 amino acids. CDR3 in amino acids: CASSTRGLETQYF. The DNA of the CDR3 is TGTGCCAGTAGTACTAGGGGGTTGGAGACCCAGTACTTC. Full variable domain (outside the CDR3, taken from reference TRBV19 and TRBJ2-5): DGGITQSPKYLFRKEGQNVTLSCEQNLNHDAMYWYRQDPGQGLRLIYYSQIVNDFQKGDIAEGYSVSREKKESFPLTVTSAQKNPTAFYLCASSTRGLETQYFGPGTRLLVL.

The chain couples TRBV7-8 to TRBJ2-7; possible D gene TRBD1, 6 bases. Deletions cut 4 bases from V and 3 bases from J, with 13 bases between. The CDR3 is 14 amino acids. CDR1 is SGHVS, CDR2 FQNEAQ, per germline. The CDR3 DNA follows: TGTGCCAGCAGCTACCGGGACACCCTCTACGAGCAGTACTTC. Amino acid sequence: CASSYRDTLYEQYF. Full variable domain (missing parts from reference TRBV7-8 and TRBJ2-7): GAGVSQSPRYKVAKRGQDVALRCDPISGHVSLFWYQQALGQGPEFLTYFQNEAQLDKSGLPSDRFFAERPEGSVSTLKIQRTQQEDSAVYLCASSYRDTLYEQYFGPGTRLTVT.

The chain is built from TRBV28 and TRBJ1-4; TRBD1 matches 7 bases. Germline-derived CDR1 and CDR2 are MDHEN and SYDVKM. After removal of 3 bases from V and 8 bases from J, the junction contained 12 bases not matched to a gene. The CDR3 covers 16 residues. The DNA of the CDR3 is TGTGCCAGCAGTTTGCCCCGACAGGGTAGGGAAGAAAAACTGTTTTTT. It translates to CASSLPRQGREEKLFF.

V and J are TRBV4-3 and TRBJ1-2, with TRBD1 matching 10 bases. In germline, CDR1 is LGHNA, CDR2 YSLEER. The CDR3 runs 14 residues. Unmatched junction bases numbered 8, after V lost 5 bases and J lost 8 bases. CDR3: CASSRGDRGRGYTF. In nucleotides, the CDR3 is TGCGCCAGCAGCAGGGGAGACAGGGGGCGCGGCTACACCTTC.

This chain uses TRBV10-3 with TRBJ1-4; tentatively, D is TRBD1 (5 bases). Germline values: CDR1 ENHRY, CDR2 SYGVKD. The CDR3 has 12 residues. The V and J ends lost 5 bases and 10 bases respectively, with 11 bases between them. The CDR3 protein is CAISPGGGKLFF. DNA for the CDR3: TGTGCCATCAGTCCTGGGGGTGGAAAACTGTTTTTT.

This rearrangement joins TRBV5-4 to TRBJ2-5, with TRBD1 matching over 7 bases. This CDR3 has 15 residues. Germline lookup yields CDR1 SGHNT and CDR2 YYREEE (reference sequence). V trimming: 0 bases; J trimming: 3 bases; junction bases outside the gene matches: 5. Written as DNA, the CDR3 is TGTGCCAGCAGCTTGGGCAGGGGGTTTGAAGAGACCCAGTACTTC. This codes for CASSLGRGFEETQYF.

As for this clone: Different DNA sequences within this sample yield the same CDR3. The chain combines TRBV18 with TRBJ2-6; D is unclear. There are 15 residues in the CDR3. CDR1 KGHSH and CDR2 LQKENI come from the germline V gene. Trimming removed 1 base at V and 1 base at J, with 5 bases between. CDR3 bases: TGTGCCAGCTCACCACTCGATTCTGGGGCCAACGTCCTGACTTTC. This codes for CASSPLDSGANVLTF.